The present T cell receptor beta chain was sequenced within a study of blood T cell repertoires in COVID-19. Study background: Spain, Italy and the United States supplied samples that represented acute and convalescent COVID-19. PBMCs, B-cell-depleted T cells, or T cells were the source of the cDNA or gDNA that made up the material.

Germline lookup yields CDR1 SGHDT and CDR2 YYEEEE. With 4 bases removed from V and 4 bases from J, the gap between germline ends came to 14 bases. CDR3 length: 14 residues. Methods used by the authors: Scientists estimated how many nucleated cells there were by amplifying reference gene primers. Measured with immunoSEQ multiplex PCR; TCRdb has only the in-frame clones, and not every one. D and trimming come from the DNA, and the V and J calls and clone size come from that table. Of approximately 220,000 clones in the sample, more than 65% were seen once. This clonotype was obtained from an older woman with acute or convalescent COVID-19. Sequenced input: peripheral blood. J is TRBJ1-1 and V is TRBV5-6; D not resolved. In DNA, the CDR3 is TGTGCCAGCAGCCGAGGCCTATTGATCACTGAAGCTTTCTTT. Residues: CASSRGLLITEAFF.